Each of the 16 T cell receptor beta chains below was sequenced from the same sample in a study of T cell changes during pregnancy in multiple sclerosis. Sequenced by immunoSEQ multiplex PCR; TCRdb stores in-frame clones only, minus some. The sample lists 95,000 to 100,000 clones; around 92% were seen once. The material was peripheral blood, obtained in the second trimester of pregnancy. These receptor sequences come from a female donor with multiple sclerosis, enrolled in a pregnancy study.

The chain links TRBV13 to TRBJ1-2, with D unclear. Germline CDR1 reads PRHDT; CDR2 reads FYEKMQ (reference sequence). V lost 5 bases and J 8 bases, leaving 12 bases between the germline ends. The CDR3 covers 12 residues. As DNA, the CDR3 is TGTGCCAGCAGCCGTGAAGCCTCAGGCTACACCTTC. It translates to CASSREASGYTF. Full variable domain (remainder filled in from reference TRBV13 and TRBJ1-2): AAGVIQSPRHLIKEKRETATLKCYPIPRHDTVYWYQQGPGQDPQFLISFYEKMQSDKGSIPDRFSAQQFSDYHSELNMSSLELGDSALYFCASSREASGYTFGSGTRLTVV.

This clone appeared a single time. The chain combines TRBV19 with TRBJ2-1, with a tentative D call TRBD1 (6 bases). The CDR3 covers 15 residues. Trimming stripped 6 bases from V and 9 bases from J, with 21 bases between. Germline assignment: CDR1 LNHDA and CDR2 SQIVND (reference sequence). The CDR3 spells CASRGAGPSEGEQFF. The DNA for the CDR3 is TGTGCCAGTAGGGGGGCGGGCCCCAGCGAGGGTGAGCAGTTCTTC.

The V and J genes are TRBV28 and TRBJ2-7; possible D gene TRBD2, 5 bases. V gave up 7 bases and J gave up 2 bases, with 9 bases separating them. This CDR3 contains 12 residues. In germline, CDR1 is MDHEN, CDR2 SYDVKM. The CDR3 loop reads CASKSGPYEQYF. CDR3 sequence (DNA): TGTGCCAGCAAGAGCGGACCCTACGAGCAGTACTTC. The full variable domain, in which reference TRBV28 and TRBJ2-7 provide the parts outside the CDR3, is DVKVTQSSRYLVKRTGEKVFLECVQDMDHENMFWYRQDPGLGLRLIYFSYDVKMKEKGDIPEGYSVSREKKERFSLILESASTNQTSMYLCASKSGPYEQYFGPGTRLTVT.

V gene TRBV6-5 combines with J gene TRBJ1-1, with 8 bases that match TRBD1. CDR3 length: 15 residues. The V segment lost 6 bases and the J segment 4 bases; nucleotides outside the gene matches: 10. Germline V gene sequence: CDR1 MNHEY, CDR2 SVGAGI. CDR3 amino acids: CASSPSAGGPTEAFF. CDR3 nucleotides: TGTGCCAGCAGCCCCTCCGCAGGGGGCCCCACTGAAGCTTTCTTT.

CDR3 region: CASSLAPRVGEQYF. The CDR3 region has the DNA TGTGCCAGCAGCTTAGCCCCCCGGGTTGGCGAGCAGTACTTC. The chain couples TRBV7-6 to TRBJ2-7, with no clear D. CDR1 and CDR2 from the germline V gene are SGHVS and FNYEAQ. The V end was cut by 0 bases, the J end by 6 bases, with 12 bases between. This CDR3 comprises 14 residues.

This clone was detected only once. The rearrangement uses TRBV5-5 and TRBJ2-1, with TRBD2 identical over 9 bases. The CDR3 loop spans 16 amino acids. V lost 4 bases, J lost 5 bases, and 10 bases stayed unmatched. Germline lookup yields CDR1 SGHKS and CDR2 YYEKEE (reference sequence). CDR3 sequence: CASSPDSGSFHNEQFF. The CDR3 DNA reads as TGTGCCAGCAGCCCTGATAGCGGGAGTTTCCACAATGAGCAGTTCTTC. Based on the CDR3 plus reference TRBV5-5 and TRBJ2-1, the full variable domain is DAGVTQSPTHLIKTRGQQVTLRCSPISGHKSVSWYQQVLGQGPQFIFQYYEKEERGRGNFPDRFSARQFPNYSSELNVNALLLGDSALYLCASSPDSGSFHNEQFFGPGTRLTVL.

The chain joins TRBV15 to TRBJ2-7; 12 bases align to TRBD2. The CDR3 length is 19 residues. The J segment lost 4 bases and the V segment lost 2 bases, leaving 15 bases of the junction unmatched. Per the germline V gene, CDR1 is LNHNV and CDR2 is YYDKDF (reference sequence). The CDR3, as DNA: TGTGCCACCAGCAGACCCACGGGACTAGCGGGCCCCCAGGCTTACGAGCAGTACTTC. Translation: CATSRPTGLAGPQAYEQYF.

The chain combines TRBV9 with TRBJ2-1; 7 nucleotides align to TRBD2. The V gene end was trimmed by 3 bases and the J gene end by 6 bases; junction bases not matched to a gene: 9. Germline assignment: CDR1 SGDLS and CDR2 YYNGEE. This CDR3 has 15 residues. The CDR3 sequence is CASSASGVGVNEQFF. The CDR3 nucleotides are TGTGCCAGCAGCGCAAGCGGGGTGGGTGTCAATGAGCAGTTCTTC.

In DNA form, the CDR3 reads TGTGCCAGCAGCGGGGGAGGTGGGGGTTACTACAATGAGCAGTTCTTC. Amino acids: CASSGGGGGYYNEQFF. The rearrangement uses TRBV5-8 and TRBJ2-1, with D perhaps TRBD2 (6 bases). Per the germline V gene, CDR1 is SGHTS and CDR2 is YDEGEE. CDR3 length: 16 residues. V gave up 4 bases and J gave up 3 bases, with 17 bases separating them.

In DNA, the CDR3 is TGTGCCACCCGACAGATCTACGAGCAGTACTTC. It is translated as CATRQIYEQYF. This chain uses TRBV28 with TRBJ2-7; D may be TRBD1 (5 bases). The CDR3 is 11 residues long. V lost 10 bases and J 3 bases, leaving 10 bases between the germline ends. Germline CDR1 reads MDHEN; CDR2 reads SYDVKM.

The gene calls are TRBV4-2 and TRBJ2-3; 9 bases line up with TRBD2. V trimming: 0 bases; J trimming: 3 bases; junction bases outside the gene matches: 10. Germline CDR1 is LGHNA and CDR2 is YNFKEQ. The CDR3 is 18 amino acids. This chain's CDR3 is CASSQDWGSGSVTDTQYF. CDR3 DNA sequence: TGTGCCAGCAGCCAAGATTGGGGTAGCGGGAGCGTAACAGATACGCAGTATTTT.

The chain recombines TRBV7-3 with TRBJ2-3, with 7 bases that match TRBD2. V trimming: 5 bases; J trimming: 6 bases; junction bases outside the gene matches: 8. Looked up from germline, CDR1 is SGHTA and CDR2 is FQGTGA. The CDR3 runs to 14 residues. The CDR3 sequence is CASSQAGSVDTQYF. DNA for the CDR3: TGTGCCAGCAGCCAAGCGGGATCAGTGGATACGCAGTATTTT.

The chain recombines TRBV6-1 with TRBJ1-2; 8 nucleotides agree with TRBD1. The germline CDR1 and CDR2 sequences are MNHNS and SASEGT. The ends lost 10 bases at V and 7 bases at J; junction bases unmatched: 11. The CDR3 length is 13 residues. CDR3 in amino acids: CATRQGLVAGYTF. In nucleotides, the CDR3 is TGTGCCACCCGACAGGGGTTAGTGGCTGGCTACACCTTC.

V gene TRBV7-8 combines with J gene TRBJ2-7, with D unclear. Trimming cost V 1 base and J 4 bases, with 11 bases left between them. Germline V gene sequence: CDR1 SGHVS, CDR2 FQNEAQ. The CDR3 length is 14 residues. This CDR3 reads CASSLGKSLYEQYF. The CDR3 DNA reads TGTGCCAGCAGCTTAGGCAAGAGCCTATACGAGCAGTACTTC.

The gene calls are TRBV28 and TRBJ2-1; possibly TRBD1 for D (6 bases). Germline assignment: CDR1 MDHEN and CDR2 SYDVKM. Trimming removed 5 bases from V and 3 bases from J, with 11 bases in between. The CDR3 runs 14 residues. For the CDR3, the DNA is TGTGCCAGCAGTGAGACAGGCAACTACAATGAGCAGTTCTTC. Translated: CASSETGNYNEQFF.

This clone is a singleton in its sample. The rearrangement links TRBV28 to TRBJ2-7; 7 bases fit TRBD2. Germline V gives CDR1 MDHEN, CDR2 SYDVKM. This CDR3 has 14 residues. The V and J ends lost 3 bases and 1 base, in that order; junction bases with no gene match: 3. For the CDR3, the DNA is TGTGCCAGCAGTTTTGGCGGGAGTTCCTACGAGCAGTACTTC. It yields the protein CASSFGGSSYEQYF.